This T cell receptor beta chain was recorded in a study of T cells in Graves' hyperthyroidism and ophthalmopathy. Amplification of TCR beta CDR3 regions was performed using RNA transcripts as template. First-round RT-PCR of the TCR CDR3 relied on the HTBI primer set. Using its own MiXCR run on the multiplex PCR reads, TCRdb lists one record per CDR3 protein. The table includes 660,000 or so distinct CDR3 sequences, around 21% detected once. CDR1 is SGHVS and CDR2 is FNYEAQ in the germline V gene. The CDR3 is 13 amino acids. With V trimmed by 2 bases and J by 5 bases, 2 bases remained unmatched. This clonotype has a handful of counts.

The rearrangement uses TRBV7-6 and TRBJ1-1, with 7 bases matching TRBD1. The origin of this receptor is a man aged 25-45 years with Graves' ophthalmopathy. Sequencing input: blood. CDR3 protein: CASSLSQGTEAFF. In DNA form, the CDR3 reads TGTGCCAGCAGCTTATCACAGGGGACTGAAGCTTTCTTT.